This T cell receptor beta chain appears in the sequencing data of a study of identical twins. Trimming left V 3 bases short and J 9 bases short, with 12 bases between. Germline CDR1 reads MNHEY; CDR2 reads SVGAGI. The CDR3 loop spans 13 amino acids. General study findings and limits: Carriage of fewer insertions was seen in abundant cord blood beta clonotypes, whereas memory repertoires showed none. Rather than following the same donors, the conclusions depended on cross-sectional statistical analysis. Weaker excess sharing between twins was seen in beta out-of-frame sequences.

Template switching created a universal primer site, and the cDNA included unique molecular identifiers. Each CDR3 protein is one row after TCRdb ran MiXCR on the 5' RACE reads. The sample yields about 290,000 distinct CDR3 sequences, around 9.7% seen once. The table lists this clonotype with many counts. Its antigen remains unknown. Another study also made use of these data, one on yellow fever vaccine responses in identical twins.

The chain carries TRBV6-5 and TRBJ1-5; no clear D gene. This TCR derives from a woman aged 18-29 years in good health. The specimen sequenced was CD8+ T cells sorted from blood. This CDR3 reads CASSYQRWAPQHF. The CDR3 DNA sequence: TGTGCCAGCAGTTATCAGAGATGGGCGCCCCAGCATTTT.